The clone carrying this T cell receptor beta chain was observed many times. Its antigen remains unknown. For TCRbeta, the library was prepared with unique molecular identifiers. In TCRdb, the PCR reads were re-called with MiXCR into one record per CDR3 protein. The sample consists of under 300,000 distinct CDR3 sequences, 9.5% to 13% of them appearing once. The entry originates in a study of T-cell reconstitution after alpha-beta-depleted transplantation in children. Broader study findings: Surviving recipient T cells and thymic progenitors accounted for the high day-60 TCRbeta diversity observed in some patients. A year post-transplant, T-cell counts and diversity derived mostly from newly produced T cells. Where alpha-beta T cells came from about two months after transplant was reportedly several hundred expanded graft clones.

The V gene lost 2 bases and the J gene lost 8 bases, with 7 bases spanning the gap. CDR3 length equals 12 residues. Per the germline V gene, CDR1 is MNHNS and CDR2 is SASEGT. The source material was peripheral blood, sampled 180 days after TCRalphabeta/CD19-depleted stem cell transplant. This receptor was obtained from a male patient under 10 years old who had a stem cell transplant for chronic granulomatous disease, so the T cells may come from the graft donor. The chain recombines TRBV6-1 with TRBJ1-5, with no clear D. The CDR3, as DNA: TGTGCCAGCAGTGAAAAATGGGAGCCCCAGCATTTT. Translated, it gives CASSEKWEPQHF.